This T cell receptor (beta chain) was observed in a study of blood T cell repertoires in COVID-19. Germline CDR1 and CDR2: SGHTA and FQGNSA. Trimming took 2 bases from V and 1 from J, leaving 8 bases between them. The CDR3 runs to 14 residues. Assay: immunoSEQ multiplex PCR; the TCRdb copy retains only in-frame clones and omits some. The table includes approximately 230,000 clones, 86% detected once. The sequenced sample consisted of peripheral blood. The rearrangement uses TRBV7-2 and TRBJ1-1; D unresolved. This TCR was recovered from a man aged 25 to 40 who had recovered from COVID-19. The CDR3 region is CASSLLSTNTEAFF. The CDR3 coding sequence is TGTGCCAGCAGCTTATTGAGTACGAACACTGAAGCTTTCTTT.